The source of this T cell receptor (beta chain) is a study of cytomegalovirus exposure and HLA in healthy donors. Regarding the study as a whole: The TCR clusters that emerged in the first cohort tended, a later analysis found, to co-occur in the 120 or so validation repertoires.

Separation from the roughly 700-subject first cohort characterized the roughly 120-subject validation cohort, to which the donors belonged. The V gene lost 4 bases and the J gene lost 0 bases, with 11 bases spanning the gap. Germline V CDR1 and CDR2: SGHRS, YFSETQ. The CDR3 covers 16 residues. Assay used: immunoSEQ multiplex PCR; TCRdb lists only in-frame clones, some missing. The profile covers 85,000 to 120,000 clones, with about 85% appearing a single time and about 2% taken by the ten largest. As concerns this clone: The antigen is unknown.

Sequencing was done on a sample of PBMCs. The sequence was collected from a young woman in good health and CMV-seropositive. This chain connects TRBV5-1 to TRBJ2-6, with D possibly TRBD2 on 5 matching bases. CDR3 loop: CASSPEVRSGANVLTF. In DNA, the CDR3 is TGCGCCAGCAGCCCGGAGGTGCGCTCTGGGGCCAACGTCCTGACTTTC.